The rows below give T cell receptor beta chains drawn from one sample of a study of regulatory T cells in long-lasting Graves disease. TCRdb analysed the multiplex PCR reads with MiXCR anew, one entry per CDR3 protein. The sample contains 400,000 to 650,000 distinct CDR3 sequences, about 15% of which appear only once. These data were likewise used in another study, on T cells in Graves' hyperthyroidism and ophthalmopathy.

The sequencing used peripheral blood mononuclear cells (PBMCs), collected at new diagnosis, from a patient treated with antithyroid drugs. The receptors were gathered from a woman aged 35-65 years with Graves disease. Both conserved end residues are part of each CDR3. The D gene is left open where the match is weak. Clone size is shown for a subset of rows, as once, few, many or a class of expanded clone.

clone size,D gene,V gene,J gene,CDR3 protein,CDR3 DNA
NA,NA,TRBV2,TRBJ2-7,CASSEASHEQYF,TGTGCCAGCAGTGAAGCCTCTCACGAGCAGTACTTC
many,NA,TRBV27,TRBJ1-5,CASSFGWDQPQHF,TGTGCCAGCAGTTTCGGTTGGGATCAGCCCCAGCATTTT
few,NA,TRBV9,TRBJ2-1,CASSEATYNEQFF,TGTGCCAGCAGCGAAGCAACATACAATGAGCAGTTCTTC
many,TRBD2,TRBV20-1,TRBJ2-3,CSADSGGPKQYF,TGCAGTGCTGACAGCGGGGGCCCCAAGCAGTATTTT
many,NA,TRBV20-1,TRBJ1-1,CSASRQWGNTEAFF,TGCAGTGCTAGCCGGCAGTGGGGGAACACTGAAGCTTTCTTT
NA,TRBD1,TRBV20-1,TRBJ2-2,CSARKRWGQGAGTGELFF,TGCAGTGCTAGAAAGAGATGGGGACAGGGGGCGGGAACCGGGGAGCTGTTTTTT
many,NA,TRBV3-1,TRBJ1-5,CASSPGGQPQHF,TGTGCCAGCAGCCCGGGGGGCCAGCCCCAGCATTTT
NA,TRBD2,TRBV7-3,TRBJ2-6,CASSLHRAGGGASGANVLTF,TGTGCCAGCAGCTTACATCGTGCGGGAGGGGGGGCCTCTGGGGCCAACGTCCTGACTTTC
many,TRBD1,TRBV11-2,TRBJ1-1,CASSHWDSTEAFF,TGTGCCAGCAGCCATTGGGACAGCACTGAAGCTTTCTTT
few,NA,TRBV27,TRBJ1-2,CASSATTNYGYTF,TGTGCCAGCAGTGCGACAACGAACTATGGCTACACCTTC
many,NA,TRBV28,TRBJ2-3,CASSLAGSEDTQYF,TGTGCCAGCAGTTTAGCGGGGTCTGAAGATACGCAGTATTTT
many,NA,TRBV15,TRBJ1-1,CATSGGAPGAEAFF,TGTGCCACCAGCGGCGGGGCGCCGGGGGCTGAAGCTTTCTTT
few,NA,TRBV9,TRBJ2-3,CASSAGPRGDTQYF,TGTGCCAGCAGCGCGGGTCCTCGGGGAGATACGCAGTATTTT
many,NA,TRBV7-9,TRBJ2-7,CASSSGLGSYEQYF,TGTGCCAGCAGCTCCGGACTGGGGTCCTACGAGCAGTACTTC
few,TRBD2,TRBV29-1,TRBJ2-1,CSIEDPTGGGQYNEQFF,TGCAGCATTGAAGATCCCACGGGAGGGGGGCAATACAATGAGCAGTTCTTC
few,TRBD2,TRBV19,TRBJ2-4,CASRGTSNIQYF,TGTGCCAGTAGAGGGACTAGCAACATTCAGTACTTC